This passage covers 24 T cell receptor beta chains from one sample sequenced in a study of blood T cell repertoires in COVID-19. Clones were read by immunoSEQ multiplex PCR, and TCRdb kept only the in-frame ones, dropping some. Of about 420,000 clones listed, 80% to 90% are singletons. Sequenced sample: peripheral blood. All receptors come from a man aged 18 to 30 with COVID-19, enrolled during active disease.

The chain employs TRBV4-1 and TRBJ1-5; no reliable D call. The CDR3 extends over 15 amino acids. CDR1 and CDR2 from the germline V gene are MGHRA and YSYEKL. With 1 base removed from V and 11 bases from J, the gap between germline ends came to 18 bases. The CDR3 DNA follows: TGCGCCAGCAGCCAAGTCACTTTACTAGAGGGAGCCCAGCATTTT. Translated, it gives CASSQVTLLEGAQHF.

This chain uses TRBV11-3 with TRBJ2-7, with 7 bases that match TRBD2. V shed 5 bases, J shed 5 bases, and the junction held 9 bases outside the gene matches. The CDR3 runs 14 residues. Looked up from germline, CDR1 is SGHNT and CDR2 is YENEEA. CDR3: CASSPVAGHNEQYF. Written as DNA, the CDR3 is TGTGCCAGCAGCCCTGTAGCGGGCCATAACGAGCAGTACTTC.

The J gene is TRBJ2-7, the V gene TRBV30; perhaps TRBD1 as D (6 bases). V lost 5 bases and J lost 2, with 16 bases in between. The CDR3 loop spans 14 amino acids. Germline V gene lookup returns CDR1 GTSNPN and CDR2 SVGIG (reference sequence). In nucleotides, the CDR3 is TGTGCCTGGCGGCTTGGGACACCTCCCTACGAGCAGTACTTC. Residues: CAWRLGTPPYEQYF. Variable domain in full (rest from reference TRBV30 and TRBJ2-7): SQTIHQWPATLVQPVGSPLSLECTVEGTSNPNLYWYRQAAGRGLQLLFYSVGIGQISSEVPQNLSASRPQDRQFILSSKKLLLSDSGFYLCAWRLGTPPYEQYFGPGTRLTVT.

The V call is TRBV2, the J call TRBJ2-1, with D possibly being TRBD2 (6 bases). The CDR3 sequence is 10 residues long. The V end lost 7 bases, the J end lost 12 bases, and 10 bases lay between the germline ends. Germline V CDR1 and CDR2: SNHLY, FYNNEI. CDR3 protein: CASTAGTQFF. CDR3 in DNA: TGTGCCAGCACGGCGGGGACGCAGTTCTTC.

The chain has TRBV4-1 and TRBJ1-1; the match to TRBD1 covers 8 bases. The CDR3 contains 13 residues. CDR1 MGHRA and CDR2 YSYEKL come from the germline V gene. V was pared by 4 bases and J by 4 bases, with 2 bases of the junction left unmatched. For the CDR3, the DNA is TGCGCCAGCAGCCTGGACAGGGTCACTGAAGCTTTCTTT. Translation gives CASSLDRVTEAFF.

The gene calls are TRBV10-2 and TRBJ2-1; D is undetermined. The CDR3 sequence is 12 residues long. V lost 3 bases to trimming and J lost 8 bases, with 8 bases between them. Per the germline V gene, CDR1 is WSHSY and CDR2 is SAAADI. CDR3 loop: CASSDSSYEQFF. In DNA form, the CDR3 reads TGCGCCAGCAGTGATTCAAGCTATGAGCAGTTCTTC.

V gene TRBV15 combines with J gene TRBJ2-1, with 10 bases identical to TRBD2. Germline V gene data show CDR1 as LNHNV and CDR2 as YYDKDF (reference sequence). Trimming took 3 bases from V and 6 from J; bases not matched to a gene: 8. This CDR3 contains 16 residues. CDR3 region: CATSRTLAGERNEQFF. CDR3 DNA: TGTGCCACCAGCAGGACCCTAGCGGGGGAGCGCAATGAGCAGTTCTTC.

This chain joins TRBV11-2 and TRBJ1-1; D gene ambiguous. The CDR3 is made up of 11 amino acids. Germline CDR1 reads SGHAT; CDR2 reads FQNNGV. The V gene lost 5 bases and the J gene lost 10 bases, with 11 bases spanning the gap. CDR3 coding DNA: TGTGCCAGCAGCCCCGGAGGAGTAGCTTTCTTT. Protein sequence: CASSPGGVAFF.

The V and J genes are TRBV5-1 and TRBJ1-1; 7 bases agree with TRBD1. The V segment lost 4 bases and the J segment 5 bases; nucleotides outside the gene matches: 14. Germline loops: CDR1 SGHRS, CDR2 YFSETQ. The CDR3 consists of 16 residues. CDR3 sequence: CASSEREIRQGTEAFF. CDR3 coding DNA: TGCGCCAGCAGCGAAAGAGAGATAAGACAGGGAACTGAAGCTTTCTTT.

The CDR3 spells CASSSRLAGEQFF. The CDR3 nucleotides read TGTGCCAGCAGCTCTCGACTAGCGGGGGAGCAGTTCTTC. The rearrangement links TRBV9 to TRBJ2-1; 11 bases are shared with TRBD2. Trimming cost V 4 bases and J 10 bases; bases outside gene matches: 4. The CDR3 totals 13 residues. The germline V gene encodes CDR1 SGDLS and CDR2 YYNGEE.

The rearrangement joins TRBV3-1 (or the pseudogene TRBV3-2) to TRBJ2-7; D remains unclear. V lost 1 base and J lost 2, with 9 bases in between. This CDR3 has 14 amino acids. Germline V gene sequence: CDR1 LGHDT, CDR2 YNNKEL (reference sequence). CDR3: CASSQVSVTYEQYF. The CDR3 region has the DNA TGTGCCAGCAGCCAAGTCTCGGTTACCTACGAGCAGTACTTC.

The V call is TRBV7-2, the J call TRBJ1-6, with unresolved D. Germline V gene sequence: CDR1 SGHTA, CDR2 FQGNSA. V was trimmed by 5 bases and J by 12 bases, leaving 20 bases between them. This CDR3 region has 15 residues. CDR3 sequence: CASSPGRPLMGPLHF. Written as DNA, the CDR3 is TGTGCCAGCAGCCCCGGCAGGCCGTTAATGGGACCCCTCCACTTT.

The chain combines TRBV12-3 or TRBV12-4 with TRBJ1-4; no definite D call. V lost 6 bases to trimming and J lost 14 bases, with 16 bases between them. The CDR3 is made up of 12 amino acids. CDR3 nucleotide sequence: TGTGCCAGCAGGACGGCGGGCCGTGGGCTGTTTTTT. Amino acids: CASRTAGRGLFF.

The J gene is TRBJ2-5, the V gene TRBV9; 9 bases line up with TRBD2. J gave up 5 bases and V 0 bases, and 11 bases lay outside the gene matches. The CDR3 covers 17 residues. Germline CDR1 SGDLS, CDR2 YYNGEE. The chain's CDR3 is CASSVGLAGIRGETQYF. The CDR3 region has the DNA TGTGCCAGCAGCGTAGGGCTAGCGGGGATCAGGGGGGAGACCCAGTACTTC.

V and J are TRBV7-3 and TRBJ2-5; D perhaps matches TRBD2 (5 bases). Looked up from germline, CDR1 is SGHTA and CDR2 is FQGTGA. The V end lost 2 bases, the J end lost 5 bases, and 9 bases lay between the germline ends. The CDR3 is 13 residues long. CDR3 DNA: TGTGCCAGCAGCTTATCCACGGGGGAGACCCAGTACTTC. Translating it yields CASSLSTGETQYF. The variable domain in full, completed from reference TRBV7-3 and TRBJ2-5, reads GAGVSQTPSNKVTEKGKYVELRCDPISGHTALYWYRQSLGQGPEFLIYFQGTGAADDSGLPNDRFFAVRPEGSVSTLKIQRTERGDSAVYLCASSLSTGETQYFGPGTRLLVL.

This chain links TRBV6-6 with TRBJ1-5; TRBD1 is a possible D gene (6 bases). The CDR3 spans 12 residues. The V end lost 8 bases, the J end lost 4 bases, and 9 bases lay between the germline ends. Germline CDR1 MNHNY, CDR2 SVGAGI (reference sequence). CDR3 in amino acids: CASGGDNQPQHF. The CDR3 nucleotides are TGTGCCAGCGGGGGCGATAATCAGCCCCAGCATTTT.

This chain links TRBV11-1 with TRBJ2-2; 13 bases align to TRBD2. The CDR3 runs 16 residues. Germline CDR1 reads SGHAT; CDR2 reads FQDESV (reference sequence). The junction had 5 bases not matched to a gene; V was cut back by 4 bases and J by 6 bases. The CDR3 here is CASSSRTSGGPGELFF. The CDR3 bases are TGTGCCAGCAGCTCCCGGACTAGCGGGGGCCCCGGGGAGCTGTTTTTT.

Here the CDR3 DNA reads TGTGCCAGCAGCGTATCCGAGTGGAGTGGCTACACCTTC. It yields the protein CASSVSEWSGYTF. This chain uses TRBV11-3 with TRBJ1-2, with D hard to call. Germline lookup yields CDR1 SGHNT and CDR2 YENEEA. Trimming stripped 5 bases from V and 7 bases from J, with 14 bases between. The CDR3 spans 13 residues.

The chain recombines TRBV27 with TRBJ1-2; D not certain. Per germline, CDR1 MNHEY and CDR2 SMNVEV (reference sequence). The length of the CDR3 is 14 residues. With 8 bases removed from V and 1 base from J, the gap between germline ends came to 14 bases. The CDR3 is CASAGRVSNYGYTF. CDR3 DNA sequence: TGTGCCAGCGCAGGAAGAGTTAGTAACTATGGCTACACCTTC.

This rearrangement joins TRBV5-1 to TRBJ2-2; 7 bases agree with TRBD2. CDR3 length: 15 amino acids. The V segment lost 3 bases and the J segment 2 bases; nucleotides outside the gene matches: 4. CDR1 and CDR2 (germline): SGHRS, YFSETQ. CDR3 coding DNA: TGCGCCAGCAGCTCCGGCGGGGGAAACACCGGGGAGCTGTTTTTT. It encodes CASSSGGGNTGELFF.

The chain has TRBV13 and TRBJ1-1; D is ambiguous. V was trimmed by 1 base and J by 3 bases, leaving 6 bases between them. The CDR3 consists of 13 residues. Germline CDR1 is PRHDT and CDR2 is FYEKMQ (reference sequence). The CDR3 region is CASSLESHTEAFF. The CDR3 nucleotides read TGTGCCAGCAGCTTAGAGAGTCACACTGAAGCTTTCTTT.

The chain recombines TRBV19 with TRBJ1-1, with D uncertain. Trimming took 8 bases from V and 0 from J, leaving 13 bases between them. CDR1 is LNHDA and CDR2 is SQIVND in the germline V gene (reference sequence). The CDR3 totals 14 residues. CDR3 loop: CASGQGPMNTEAFF. CDR3 in DNA: TGTGCCAGTGGGCAAGGCCCCATGAACACTGAAGCTTTCTTT.

The CDR3, as DNA: TGTGCCAGCAGTTACGCCGGCGGGTTGGAGCAGTACTTC. It is translated as CASSYAGGLEQYF. The chain uses TRBV6-5 and TRBJ2-7, with TRBD2 as a possible D gene (5 bases). CDR1 is MNHEY and CDR2 is SVGAGI in the germline V gene. Trimming removed 2 bases at V and 7 bases at J, with 12 bases between. This CDR3 has 13 residues.

The chain recombines TRBV12-5 with TRBJ1-5, with D uncertain. The V gene lost 4 bases and the J gene lost 1 base, with 11 bases spanning the gap. Germline V CDR1 and CDR2: LGHNT, FRNRAP. The CDR3 loop spans 15 amino acids. The CDR3 sequence: CASGSADGSNQPQHF. The DNA for the CDR3 is TGTGCTAGTGGTTCGGCCGACGGGAGCAATCAGCCCCAGCATTTT.